Below, 8 T cell receptor beta chains from the same sample are listed, as sequenced in a study of T-cell reconstitution after alpha-beta-depleted transplantation in children. As it was prepared, the TCRbeta library received unique molecular identifiers. Via MiXCR, TCRdb re-called the PCR reads, giving one row per CDR3 protein. This table has approximately 650,000 distinct CDR3 sequences, 10% to 15% appearing once. The sample was PBMCs, taken before TCRalphabeta/CD19-depleted stem cell transplant. The source of these receptors is a girl aged 2 to 9 with congenital amegakaryocytic thrombocytopenia, due to receive a stem cell transplant.

The gene calls are TRBV11-2 and TRBJ2-3; 14 nucleotides match TRBD2. Per germline, CDR1 SGHAT and CDR2 FQNNGV. The junction had 8 bases not matched to a gene; V was cut back by 2 bases and J by 4 bases. The CDR3 is 18 amino acids. CDR3 amino acids: CASSLRGTSGRGPDTQYF. As DNA, the CDR3 is TGTGCCAGCAGCTTAAGGGGGACTAGCGGGAGAGGGCCAGATACGCAGTATTTT.

This clonotype turned up a few times. The chain's CDR3 is CASSEDRTPRVGQYF. CDR3 sequence (DNA): TGTGCCAGCAGTGAAGACCGGACGCCAAGAGTGGGCCAGTACTTC. J is TRBJ2-5 and V is TRBV2; D not certain. The CDR3 is 15 residues long. Trimming shortened V by 1 base and J by 10 bases, and 19 bases separated the two germline ends. Germline V CDR1 and CDR2: SNHLY, FYNNEI.

The rearrangement links TRBV24-1 to TRBJ2-1; 10 bases align to TRBD2. The length of the CDR3 is 14 residues. From germline, CDR1 is KGHDR and CDR2 SFDVKD. The V gene end was trimmed by 5 bases and the J gene end by 7 bases; junction bases not matched to a gene: 4. The DNA of the CDR3 is TGTGCCACCAGTGCTGGACTAGCGGCAAATGAGCAGTTCTTC. Translated: CATSAGLAANEQFF.

This clonotype was detected many times. V and J are TRBV20-1 and TRBJ2-1, with 10 bases identical to TRBD2. CDR3 size: 17 residues. The germline gives CDR1 DFQATT, CDR2 SNEGSKA (reference sequence). V shed 2 bases, J shed 0 bases, and the junction held 7 bases outside the gene matches. The CDR3 spells CSARKLAGLGSYNEQFF. The CDR3 nucleotides read TGCAGTGCTAGAAAACTAGCGGGATTGGGCTCCTACAATGAGCAGTTCTTC.

This clonotype was detected many times. The rearrangement uses TRBV5-6 and TRBJ2-3; 8 nucleotides line up with TRBD2. The germline V gene has CDR1 SGHDT and CDR2 YYEEEE. The CDR3 loop spans 15 amino acids. The V segment lost 6 bases and the J segment 0 bases; nucleotides outside the gene matches: 6. CDR3 in amino acids: CASTRLAGSTDTQYF. In DNA form, the CDR3 reads TGTGCCAGCACCCGTTTAGCGGGAAGCACAGATACGCAGTATTTT.

This clonotype was recorded at least ten times. The rearrangement uses TRBV20-1 and TRBJ2-5; the match to TRBD2 covers 8 bases. CDR3 length: 16 amino acids. Losses at the gene ends were 1 base for V and 9 bases for J; bases not matched to a gene: 16. The germline V gene has CDR1 DFQATT and CDR2 SNEGSKA (reference sequence). The CDR3 is CSARVLTAGEDSAQYF. The CDR3 DNA is TGCAGTGCTAGAGTCTTAACAGCGGGAGAAGATTCGGCCCAGTACTTC.

This clonotype was found many times. V and J are TRBV27 and TRBJ2-3, with 8 bases lining up with TRBD2. The junction had 3 bases not matched to a gene; V was cut back by 3 bases and J by 4 bases. From germline, CDR1 is MNHEY and CDR2 SMNVEV (reference sequence). This CDR3 has 14 amino acids. The CDR3 DNA follows: TGTGCCAGCAGTTTTCCGGGAGGGTCAGATACGCAGTATTTT. Translation gives CASSFPGGSDTQYF.

This clonotype was counted ten times or more. J is TRBJ2-7 and V is TRBV5-1; weak D call: TRBD2 (5 bases). From germline, CDR1 is SGHRS and CDR2 YFSETQ. The CDR3 totals 15 residues. Between the trimmed V and J ends, which lost 5 bases and 9 bases, there was a span of 24 bases. CDR3 sequence (DNA): TGCGCCAGCAGTCCCGGCGAGGGAAGTCCCCTACGGCAGTACTTC. This encodes CASSPGEGSPLRQYF. Drawing the rest from reference TRBV5-1 and TRBJ2-7, the complete variable domain is KAGVTQTPRYLIKTRGQQVTLSCSPISGHRSVSWYQQTPGQGLQFLFEYFSETQRNKGNFPGRFSGRQFSNSRSEMNVSTLELGDSALYLCASSPGEGSPLRQYFGPGTRLTVT.